The clone carrying this T cell receptor beta chain came up a few times. Its antigen is unknown. Germline V gene sequence: CDR1 SGHTA, CDR2 FQGNSA. The CDR3 is 15 amino acids. Germline trimming cut 4 bases from V and 10 bases from J; bases unmatched to any gene: 8. The data originate from a study of T-cell reconstitution after alpha-beta-depleted transplantation in children. Findings and limits, study-wide: One year after transplant, T-cell counts and diversity came mostly from newly produced T cells. It was reported that alpha-beta T cells came from several hundred expanded graft clones (about two months after transplant).

Unique molecular identifiers were used to barcode this TCRbeta library. TCRdb independently ran MiXCR on the PCR reads; one entry per CDR3 protein. The table shows 600,000 to 800,000 distinct CDR3 sequences, with about an eighth occurring only once. The sequencing here drew on PBMCs, taken before TCRalphabeta/CD19-depleted stem cell transplant. The chain combines TRBV7-2 with TRBJ2-1; 12 bases are shared with TRBD2. The receptor's source is a girl aged 2 to 10 with congenital amegakaryocytic thrombocytopenia, due to receive a stem cell transplant. For the CDR3, the DNA is TGTGCCAGCAGCTCTCTAGCGGGAGGGAGTGGGGAGCAGTTCTTC. Its translation is CASSSLAGGSGEQFF.